This record looks at one T cell receptor (beta chain) sequence and its context. Its matching antigen is unknown. The data stem from a study of cytomegalovirus exposure and HLA in healthy donors. Study results and caveats: Reportedly, diagnosis of cytomegalovirus status by the classifier showed high specificity and sensitivity. HLA allele associations emerged for about 16,000 TCR beta sequences in a later analysis, at 0.05 false discovery rate.

Primers: 60 Vbeta forward and 13 Jbeta reverse. Per the original data handling: A later analysis counted 65 million to 80 million unique TCR beta chains, about 11 million shared. Some clones are missing from TCRdb's copy, which holds only in-frame ones; the method was immunoSEQ multiplex PCR. The V and J calls and clone size come from that table; D and trimming were worked out from the DNA. The sample holds about 160,000 clones, roughly 84% seen once. With 6 bases removed from V and 2 bases from J, the gap between germline ends came to 11 bases. In germline, CDR1 is MNHEY, CDR2 SVGAGI. This CDR3 is 14 amino acids long.

The TCR was taken from a boy younger than 10 in good health and CMV-seronegative. This chain joins TRBV6-5 and TRBJ1-5; a weak D match, TRBD1 (5 bases). The specimen sequenced was PBMCs. The CDR3 reads CASSQGMGNQPQHF. CDR3 sequence (DNA): TGTGCCAGCAGCCAGGGCATGGGCAATCAGCCCCAGCATTTT.